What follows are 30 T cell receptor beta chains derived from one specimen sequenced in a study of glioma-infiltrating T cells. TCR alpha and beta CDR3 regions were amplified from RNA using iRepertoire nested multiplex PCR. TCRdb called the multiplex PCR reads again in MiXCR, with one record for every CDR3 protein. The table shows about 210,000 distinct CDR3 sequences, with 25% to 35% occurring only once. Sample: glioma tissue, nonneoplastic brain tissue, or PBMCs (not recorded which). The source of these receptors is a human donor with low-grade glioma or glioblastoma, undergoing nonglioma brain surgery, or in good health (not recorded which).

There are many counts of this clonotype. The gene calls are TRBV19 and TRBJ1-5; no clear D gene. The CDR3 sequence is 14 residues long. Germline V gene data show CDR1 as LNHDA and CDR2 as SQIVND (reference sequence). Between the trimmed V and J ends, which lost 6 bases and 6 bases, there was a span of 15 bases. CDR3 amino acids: CASRSMGIFQPQHF. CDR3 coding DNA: TGTGCCAGTAGATCAATGGGTATTTTTCAGCCCCAGCATTTT.

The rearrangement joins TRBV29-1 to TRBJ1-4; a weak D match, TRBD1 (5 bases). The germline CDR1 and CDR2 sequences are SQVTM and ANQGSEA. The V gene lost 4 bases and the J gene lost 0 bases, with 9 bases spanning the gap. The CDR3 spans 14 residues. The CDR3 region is CSVAGGATNEKLFF. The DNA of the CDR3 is TGCAGCGTTGCCGGGGGTGCAACTAATGAAAAACTGTTTTTT.

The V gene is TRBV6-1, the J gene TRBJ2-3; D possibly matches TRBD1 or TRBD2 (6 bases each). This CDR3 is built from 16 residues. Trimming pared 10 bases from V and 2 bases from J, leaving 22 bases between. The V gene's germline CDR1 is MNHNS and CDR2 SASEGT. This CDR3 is CAIGVRRGLITDTQYF. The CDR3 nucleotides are TGTGCCATCGGGGTCCGCCGGGGGCTAATCACAGATACGCAGTATTTT.

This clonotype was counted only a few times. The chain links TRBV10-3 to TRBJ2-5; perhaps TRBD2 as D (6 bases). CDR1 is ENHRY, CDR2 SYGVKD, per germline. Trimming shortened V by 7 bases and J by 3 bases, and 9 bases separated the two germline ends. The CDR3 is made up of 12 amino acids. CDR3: CAIKGGEETQYF. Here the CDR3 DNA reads TGTGCCATCAAAGGAGGGGAAGAGACCCAGTACTTC.

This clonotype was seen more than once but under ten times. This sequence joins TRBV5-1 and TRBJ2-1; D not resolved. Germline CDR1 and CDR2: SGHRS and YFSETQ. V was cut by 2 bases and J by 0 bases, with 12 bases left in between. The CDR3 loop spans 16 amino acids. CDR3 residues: CASSFQVPSSYNEQFF. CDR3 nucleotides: TGCGCCAGCAGCTTCCAAGTTCCCAGCTCCTACAATGAGCAGTTCTTC.

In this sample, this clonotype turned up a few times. The CDR3 DNA reads TGCAGCGTGCAAACTAGCGACGGCTACGAGCAGTACTTC. Translated: CSVQTSDGYEQYF. The rearrangement links TRBV29-1 to TRBJ2-7; 7 nucleotides line up with TRBD2. The CDR3 spans 13 residues. J was trimmed by 3 bases and V by 6 bases; bases with no gene match: 8. The V gene's germline CDR1 is SQVTM and CDR2 ANQGSEA.

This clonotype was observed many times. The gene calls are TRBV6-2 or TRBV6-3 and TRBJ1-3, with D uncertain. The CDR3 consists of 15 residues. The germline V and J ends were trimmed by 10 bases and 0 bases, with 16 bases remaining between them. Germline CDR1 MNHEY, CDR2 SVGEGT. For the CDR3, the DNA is TGTGCCATTTCCTTGGACGTTGCCTCTGGAAACACCATATATTTT. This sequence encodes CAISLDVASGNTIYF.

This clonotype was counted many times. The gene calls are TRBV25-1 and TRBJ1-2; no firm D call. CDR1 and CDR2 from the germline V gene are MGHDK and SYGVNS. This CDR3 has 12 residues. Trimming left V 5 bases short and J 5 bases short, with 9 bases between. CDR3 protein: CASSSPGYGYTF. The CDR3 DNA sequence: TGTGCCAGCAGTTCGCCGGGGTATGGCTACACCTTC.

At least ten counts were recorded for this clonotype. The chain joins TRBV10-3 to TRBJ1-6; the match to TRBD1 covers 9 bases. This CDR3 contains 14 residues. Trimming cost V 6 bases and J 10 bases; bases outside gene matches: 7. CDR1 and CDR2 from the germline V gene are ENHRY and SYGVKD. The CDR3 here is CAIRTGGLSSPLHF. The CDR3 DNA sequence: TGTGCCATCAGGACAGGGGGATTAAGCTCACCCCTCCACTTT.

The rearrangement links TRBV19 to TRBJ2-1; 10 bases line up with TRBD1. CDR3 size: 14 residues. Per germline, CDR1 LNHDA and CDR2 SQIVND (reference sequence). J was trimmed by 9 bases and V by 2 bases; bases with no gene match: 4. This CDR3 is CASSIRDRGGEQFF. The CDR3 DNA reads TGTGCCAGTAGTATACGGGACAGGGGAGGTGAGCAGTTCTTC. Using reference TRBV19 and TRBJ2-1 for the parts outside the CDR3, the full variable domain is DGGITQSPKYLFRKEGQNVTLSCEQNLNHDAMYWYRQDPGQGLRLIYYSQIVNDFQKGDIAEGYSVSREKKESFPLTVTSAQKNPTAFYLCASSIRDRGGEQFFGPGTRLTVL.

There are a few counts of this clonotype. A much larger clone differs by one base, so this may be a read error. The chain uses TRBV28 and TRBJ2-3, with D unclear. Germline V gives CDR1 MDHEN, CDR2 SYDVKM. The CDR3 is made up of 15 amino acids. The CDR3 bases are TGTACCAGCAGTTCCTGGGGATCTAGCACAGATACGCAGTATTTT. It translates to CTSSSWGSSTDTQYF.

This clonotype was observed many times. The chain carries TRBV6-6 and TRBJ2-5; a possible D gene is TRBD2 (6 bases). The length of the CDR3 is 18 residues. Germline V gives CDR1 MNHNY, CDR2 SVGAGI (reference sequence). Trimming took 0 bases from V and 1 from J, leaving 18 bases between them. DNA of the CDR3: TGTGCCAGCAGTTACTCGAAAGTGGACGGGACTGCCCAAGAGACCCAGTACTTC. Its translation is CASSYSKVDGTAQETQYF.

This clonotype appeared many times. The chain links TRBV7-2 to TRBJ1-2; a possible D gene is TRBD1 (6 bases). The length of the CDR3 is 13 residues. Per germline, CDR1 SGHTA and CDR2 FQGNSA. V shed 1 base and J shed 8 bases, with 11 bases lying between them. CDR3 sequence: CASSLGTEDGYTF. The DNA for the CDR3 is TGTGCCAGCAGCTTAGGGACAGAGGACGGCTACACCTTC.

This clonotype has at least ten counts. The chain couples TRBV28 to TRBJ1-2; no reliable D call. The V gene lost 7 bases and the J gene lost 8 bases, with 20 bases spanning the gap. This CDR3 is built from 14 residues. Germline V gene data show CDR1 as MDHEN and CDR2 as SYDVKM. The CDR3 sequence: CASTQVYHTGGYTF. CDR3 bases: TGTGCCAGCACTCAGGTTTATCATACGGGGGGCTACACCTTC.

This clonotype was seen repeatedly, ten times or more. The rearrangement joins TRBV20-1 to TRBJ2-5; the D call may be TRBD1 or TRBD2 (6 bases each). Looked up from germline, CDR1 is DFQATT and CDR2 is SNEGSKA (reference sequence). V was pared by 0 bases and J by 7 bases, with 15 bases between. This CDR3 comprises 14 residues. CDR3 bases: TGCAGTGCTAGAGATGTGACGGGGGCCGCGACCCAGTACTTC. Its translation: CSARDVTGAATQYF.

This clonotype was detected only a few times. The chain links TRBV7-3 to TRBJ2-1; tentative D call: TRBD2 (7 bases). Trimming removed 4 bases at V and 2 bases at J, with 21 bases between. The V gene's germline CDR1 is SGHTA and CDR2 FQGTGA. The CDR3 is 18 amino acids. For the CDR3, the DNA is TGTGCCAGCAGCTCCAGAGGGGGGGAGGTTGCCGCCTACAATGAGCAGTTCTTC. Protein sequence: CASSSRGGEVAAYNEQFF.

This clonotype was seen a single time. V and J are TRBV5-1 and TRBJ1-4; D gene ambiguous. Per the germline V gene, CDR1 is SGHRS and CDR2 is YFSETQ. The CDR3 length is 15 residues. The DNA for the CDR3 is TGCGTTAGCAGCGACTCCGGCGACATGAATGAAAAACTGTTTTTT. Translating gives CVSSDSGDMNEKLFF. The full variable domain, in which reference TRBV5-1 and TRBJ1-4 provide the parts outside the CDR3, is KAGVTQTPRYLIKTRGQQVTLSCSPISGHRSVSWYQQTPGQGLQFLFEYFSETQRNKGNFPGRFSGRQFSNSRSEMNVSTLELGDSALYLCVSSDSGDMNEKLFFGSGTQLSVL.

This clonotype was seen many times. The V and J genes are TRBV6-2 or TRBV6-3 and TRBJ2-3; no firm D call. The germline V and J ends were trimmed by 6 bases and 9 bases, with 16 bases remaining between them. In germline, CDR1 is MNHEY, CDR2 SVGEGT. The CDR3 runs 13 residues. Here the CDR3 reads CASSPTVSATQYF. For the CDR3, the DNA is TGTGCCAGCAGCCCAACCGTCAGTGCGACGCAGTATTTT.

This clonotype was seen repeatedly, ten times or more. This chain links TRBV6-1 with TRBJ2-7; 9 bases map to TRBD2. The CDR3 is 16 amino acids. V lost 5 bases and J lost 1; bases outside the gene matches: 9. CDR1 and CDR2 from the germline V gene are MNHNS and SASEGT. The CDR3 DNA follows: TGTGCCAGCAGTTCCCGAGGGGCGGGAGGGTCCTACGAGCAGTACTTC. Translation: CASSSRGAGGSYEQYF.

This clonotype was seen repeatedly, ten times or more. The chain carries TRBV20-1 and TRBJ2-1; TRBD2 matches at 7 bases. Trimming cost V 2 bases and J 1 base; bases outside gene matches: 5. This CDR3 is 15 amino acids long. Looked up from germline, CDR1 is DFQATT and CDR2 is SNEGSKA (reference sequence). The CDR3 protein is CSARRRERSYNEQFF. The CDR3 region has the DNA TGCAGTGCTAGACGGCGGGAGCGGTCCTACAATGAGCAGTTCTTC.

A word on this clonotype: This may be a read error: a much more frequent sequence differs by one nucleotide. The CDR3 DNA reads TGTGCCATCAGTCATCAGGAGAACACTGAAGCTTTCTTT. Its protein is CAISHQENTEAFF. The chain employs TRBV10-3 and TRBJ1-1; D not resolved. Trimming stripped 5 bases from V and 1 base from J, with 8 bases between. Germline-derived CDR1 and CDR2 are ENHRY and SYGVKD. The CDR3 has 13 residues.

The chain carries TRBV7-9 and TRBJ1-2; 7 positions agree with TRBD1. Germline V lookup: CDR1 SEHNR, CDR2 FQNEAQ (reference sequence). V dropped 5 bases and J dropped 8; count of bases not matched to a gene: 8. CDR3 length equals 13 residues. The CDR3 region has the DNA TGTGCCAGCAGCCTTGTGACAGGGACAGGCTACACCTTC. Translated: CASSLVTGTGYTF.

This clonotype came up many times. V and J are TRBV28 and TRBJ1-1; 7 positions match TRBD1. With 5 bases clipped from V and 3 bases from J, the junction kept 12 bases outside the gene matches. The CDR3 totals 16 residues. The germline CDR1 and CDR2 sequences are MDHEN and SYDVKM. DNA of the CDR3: TGTGCCAGCAGTACCTCTCGACAGGGAGGGGACACTGAAGCTTTCTTT. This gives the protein CASSTSRQGGDTEAFF.

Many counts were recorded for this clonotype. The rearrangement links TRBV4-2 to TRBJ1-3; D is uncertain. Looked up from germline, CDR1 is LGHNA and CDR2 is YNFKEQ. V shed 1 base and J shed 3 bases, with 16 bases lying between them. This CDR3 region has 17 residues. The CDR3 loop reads CASSQATGIAFGNTIYF. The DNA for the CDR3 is TGTGCCAGCAGCCAAGCCACCGGGATCGCGTTTGGAAACACCATATATTTT.

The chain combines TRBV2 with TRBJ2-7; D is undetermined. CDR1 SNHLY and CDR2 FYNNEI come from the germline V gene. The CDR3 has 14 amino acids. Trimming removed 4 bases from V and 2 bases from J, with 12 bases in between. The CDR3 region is CASSVGLPTYEQYF. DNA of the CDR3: TGTGCCAGCAGTGTGGGCTTACCAACCTACGAGCAGTACTTC.

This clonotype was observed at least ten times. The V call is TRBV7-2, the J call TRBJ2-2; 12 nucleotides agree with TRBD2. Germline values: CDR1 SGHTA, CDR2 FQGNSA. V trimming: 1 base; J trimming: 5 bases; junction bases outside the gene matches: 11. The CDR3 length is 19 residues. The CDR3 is CASSLDPSIGLAGTGELFF. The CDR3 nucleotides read TGTGCCAGCAGCTTAGACCCGTCGATCGGACTAGCGGGAACCGGGGAGCTGTTTTTT.

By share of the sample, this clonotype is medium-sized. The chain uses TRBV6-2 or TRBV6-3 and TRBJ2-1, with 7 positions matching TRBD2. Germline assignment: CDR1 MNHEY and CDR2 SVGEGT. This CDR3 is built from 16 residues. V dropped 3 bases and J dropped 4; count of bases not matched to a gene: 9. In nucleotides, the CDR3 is TGTGCCAGCAGTTATCTGGCGGGAGTGAAATACAATGAGCAGTTCTTC. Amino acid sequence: CASSYLAGVKYNEQFF.

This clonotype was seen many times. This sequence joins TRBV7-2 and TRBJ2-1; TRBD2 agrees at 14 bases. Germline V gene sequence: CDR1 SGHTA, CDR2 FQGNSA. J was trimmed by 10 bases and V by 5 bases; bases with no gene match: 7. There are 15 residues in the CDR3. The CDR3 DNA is TGTGCCAGCAGCCCAGGACTAGCGGGAGGCGAAGAGCAGTTCTTC. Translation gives CASSPGLAGGEEQFF.

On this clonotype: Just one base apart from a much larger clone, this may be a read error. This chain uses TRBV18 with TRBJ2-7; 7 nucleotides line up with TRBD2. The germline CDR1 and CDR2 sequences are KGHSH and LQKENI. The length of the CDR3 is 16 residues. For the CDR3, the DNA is TGTGCCAGCTCACCACGTGCGGGAGTGAGCCCCTACGGGCAGTACTTC. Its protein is CASSPRAGVSPYGQYF.

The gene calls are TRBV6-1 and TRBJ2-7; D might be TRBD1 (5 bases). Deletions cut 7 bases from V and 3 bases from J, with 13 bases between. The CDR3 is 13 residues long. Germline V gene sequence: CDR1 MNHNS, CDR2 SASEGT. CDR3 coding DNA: TGTGCCAGCACCTCGACAGACGACTACGAGCAGTACTTC. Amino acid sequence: CASTSTDDYEQYF.